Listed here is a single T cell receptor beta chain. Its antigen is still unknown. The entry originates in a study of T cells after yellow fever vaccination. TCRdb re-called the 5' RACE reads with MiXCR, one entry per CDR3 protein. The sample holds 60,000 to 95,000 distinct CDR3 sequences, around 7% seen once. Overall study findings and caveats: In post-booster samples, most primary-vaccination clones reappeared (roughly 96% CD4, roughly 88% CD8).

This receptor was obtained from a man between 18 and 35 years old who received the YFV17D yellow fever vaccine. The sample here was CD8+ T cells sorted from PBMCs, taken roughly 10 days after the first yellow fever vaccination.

CDR3 DNA: TGTGCCAGCAGCCCAAGTGGACAGGGGGCGAGTGGCTACACCTTC. Amino acids: CASSPSGQGASGYTF. V and J are TRBV7-9 and TRBJ1-2, with 11 bases identical to TRBD1. The CDR3 extends over 15 amino acids. Germline values: CDR1 SEHNR, CDR2 FQNEAQ (reference sequence). The V and J ends lost 5 bases and 7 bases, in that order; junction bases with no gene match: 9.